The source of this T cell receptor (beta chain) is a study of blood T cell dynamics during melanoma immunotherapy. The time point: pre-treatment baseline. Method: immunoSEQ multiplex PCR; TCRdb's copy keeps in-frame clones and lacks some. The sample has 20,000 to 30,000 clones, around 85% seen once. This clone came up once. Germline-derived CDR1 and CDR2 are MNHNS and SASEGT. V was trimmed by 7 bases and J by 0 bases, leaving 10 bases between them. There are 14 residues in the CDR3. The sequence was collected from a human donor with melanoma. This specimen was blood, taken from a patient treated with checkpoint blockade. The chain recombines TRBV6-1 with TRBJ2-1; weak D call: TRBD1 (6 bases). The CDR3 loop is CASMSGDSYNEQFF. In DNA, the CDR3 is TGTGCCAGCATGTCAGGGGACTCCTACAATGAGCAGTTCTTC.